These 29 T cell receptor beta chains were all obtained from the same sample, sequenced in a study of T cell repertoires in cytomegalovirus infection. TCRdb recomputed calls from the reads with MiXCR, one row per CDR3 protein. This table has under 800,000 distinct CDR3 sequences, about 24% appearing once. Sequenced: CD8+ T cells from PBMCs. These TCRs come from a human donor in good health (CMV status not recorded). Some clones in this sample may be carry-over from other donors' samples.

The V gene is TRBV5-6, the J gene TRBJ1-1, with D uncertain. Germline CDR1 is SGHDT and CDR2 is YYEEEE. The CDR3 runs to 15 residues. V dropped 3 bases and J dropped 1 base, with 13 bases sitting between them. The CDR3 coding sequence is TGTGCCAGCAGCTATGACTCACACCGGAACACTGAAGCTTTCTTT. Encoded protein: CASSYDSHRNTEAFF.

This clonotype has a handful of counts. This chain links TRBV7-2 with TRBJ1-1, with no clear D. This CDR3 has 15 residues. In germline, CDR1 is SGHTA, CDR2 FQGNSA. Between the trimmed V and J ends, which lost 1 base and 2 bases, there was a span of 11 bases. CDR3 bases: TGTGCCAGCAGCTTAGAGGAGGGTTTTAACACTGAAGCTTTCTTT. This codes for CASSLEEGFNTEAFF.

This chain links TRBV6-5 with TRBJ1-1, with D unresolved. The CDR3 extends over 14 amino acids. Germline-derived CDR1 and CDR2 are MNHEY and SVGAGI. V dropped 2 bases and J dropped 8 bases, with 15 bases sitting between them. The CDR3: CASSYTSLKSEAFF. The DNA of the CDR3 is TGTGCCAGCAGTTACACATCCCTTAAATCGGAAGCTTTCTTT.

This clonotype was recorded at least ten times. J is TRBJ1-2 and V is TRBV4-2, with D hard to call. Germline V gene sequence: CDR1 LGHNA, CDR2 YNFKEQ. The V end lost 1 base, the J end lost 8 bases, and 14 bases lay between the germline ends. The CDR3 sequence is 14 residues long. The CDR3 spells CASSQGWSPAGYTF. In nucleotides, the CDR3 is TGTGCCAGCAGCCAAGGGTGGTCGCCAGCGGGCTACACCTTC.

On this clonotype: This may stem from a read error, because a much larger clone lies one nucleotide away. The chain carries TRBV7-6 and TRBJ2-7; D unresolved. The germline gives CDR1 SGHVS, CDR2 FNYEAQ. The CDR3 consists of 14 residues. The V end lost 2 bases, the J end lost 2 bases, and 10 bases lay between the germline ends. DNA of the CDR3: TGTGCCAGCAGCTTAAACGACCCCGCCTACGAGCAGTACTTC. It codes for CASSLNDPAYEQYF.

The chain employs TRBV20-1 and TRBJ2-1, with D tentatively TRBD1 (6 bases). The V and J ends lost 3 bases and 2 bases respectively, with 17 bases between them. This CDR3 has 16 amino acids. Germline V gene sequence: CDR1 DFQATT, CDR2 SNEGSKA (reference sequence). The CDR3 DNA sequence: TGCAGTGCTAGGGAAAGGACAGCGTCCACCTACAATGAGCAGTTCTTC. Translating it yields CSARERTASTYNEQFF.

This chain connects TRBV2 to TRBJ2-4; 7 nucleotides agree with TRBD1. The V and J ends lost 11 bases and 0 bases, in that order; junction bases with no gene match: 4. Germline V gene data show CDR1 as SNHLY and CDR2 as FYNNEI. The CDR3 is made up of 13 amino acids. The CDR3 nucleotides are TGTGCCGTCCACAGGGGAGCCAAAAACATTCAGTACTTC. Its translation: CAVHRGAKNIQYF.

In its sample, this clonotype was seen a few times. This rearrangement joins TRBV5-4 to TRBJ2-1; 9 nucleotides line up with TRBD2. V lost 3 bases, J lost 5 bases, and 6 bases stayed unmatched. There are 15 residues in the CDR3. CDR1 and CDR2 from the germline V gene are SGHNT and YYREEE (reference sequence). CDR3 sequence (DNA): TGTGCCAGCAGCTCACGGGCGGGGGGGAACAATGAGCAGTTCTTC. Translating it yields CASSSRAGGNNEQFF.

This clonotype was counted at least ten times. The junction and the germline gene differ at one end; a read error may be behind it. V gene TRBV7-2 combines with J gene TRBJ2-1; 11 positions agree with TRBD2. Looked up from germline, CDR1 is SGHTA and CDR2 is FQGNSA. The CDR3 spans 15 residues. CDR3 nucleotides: TGTGCCAGCAGGTTAGCGGGGGGGCATTACAATGAGCAGTTCTTC. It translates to CASRLAGGHYNEQFF.

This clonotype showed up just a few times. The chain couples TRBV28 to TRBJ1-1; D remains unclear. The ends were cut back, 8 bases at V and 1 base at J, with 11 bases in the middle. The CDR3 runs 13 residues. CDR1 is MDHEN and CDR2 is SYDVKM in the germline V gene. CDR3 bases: TGTGCCAGCCGAACCGCCGCGAACACTGAAGCTTTCTTT. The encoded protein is CASRTAANTEAFF.

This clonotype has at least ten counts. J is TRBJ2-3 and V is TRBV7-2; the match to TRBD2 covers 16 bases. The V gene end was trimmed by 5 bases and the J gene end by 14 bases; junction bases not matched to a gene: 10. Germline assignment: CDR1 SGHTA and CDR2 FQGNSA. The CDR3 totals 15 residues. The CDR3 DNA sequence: TGTGCCAGCAGCATTCCCGGGACTAGCGGGGGGGCTGGGTATTTT. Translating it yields CASSIPGTSGGAGYF.

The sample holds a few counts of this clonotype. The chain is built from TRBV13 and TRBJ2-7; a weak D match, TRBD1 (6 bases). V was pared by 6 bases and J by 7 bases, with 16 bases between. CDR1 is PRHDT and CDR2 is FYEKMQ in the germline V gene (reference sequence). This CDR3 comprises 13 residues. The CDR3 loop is CASSQGLSGEQYF. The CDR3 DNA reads TGTGCCAGCAGTCAGGGGTTGTCGGGTGAGCAGTACTTC.

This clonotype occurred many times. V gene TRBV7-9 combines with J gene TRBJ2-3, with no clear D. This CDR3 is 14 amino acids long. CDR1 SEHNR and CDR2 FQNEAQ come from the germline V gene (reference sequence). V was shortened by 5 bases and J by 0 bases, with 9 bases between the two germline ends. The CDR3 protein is CASSRARSTDTQYF. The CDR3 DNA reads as TGTGCCAGCAGCAGGGCACGGAGCACAGATACGCAGTATTTT.

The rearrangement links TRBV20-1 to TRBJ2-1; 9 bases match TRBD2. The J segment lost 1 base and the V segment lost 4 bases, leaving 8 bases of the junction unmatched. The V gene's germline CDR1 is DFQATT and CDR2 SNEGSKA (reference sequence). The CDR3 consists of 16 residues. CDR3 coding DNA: TGCAGTGCTATAGTGGCTAGCGGGACTTCCTACAATGAGCAGTTCTTC. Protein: CSAIVASGTSYNEQFF.

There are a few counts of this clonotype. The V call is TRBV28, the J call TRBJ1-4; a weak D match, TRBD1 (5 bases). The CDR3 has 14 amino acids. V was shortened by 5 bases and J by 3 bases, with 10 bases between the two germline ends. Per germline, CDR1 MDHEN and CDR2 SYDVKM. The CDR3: CASSGGIANEKLFF. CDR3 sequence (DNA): TGTGCCAGCAGTGGGGGTATTGCTAATGAAAAACTGTTTTTT.

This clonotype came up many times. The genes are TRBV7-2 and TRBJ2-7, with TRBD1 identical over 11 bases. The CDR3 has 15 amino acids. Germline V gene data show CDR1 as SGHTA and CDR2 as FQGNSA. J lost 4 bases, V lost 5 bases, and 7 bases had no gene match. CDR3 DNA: TGTGCCAGCAGCCTCCCGGGACAGGGGGGGTACGAGCAGTACTTC. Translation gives CASSLPGQGGYEQYF.

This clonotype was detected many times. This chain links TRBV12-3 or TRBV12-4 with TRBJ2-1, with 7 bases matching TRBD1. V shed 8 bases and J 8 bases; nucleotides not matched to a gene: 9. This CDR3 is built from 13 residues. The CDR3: CASFKGAAHEQFF. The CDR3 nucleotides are TGTGCCAGCTTTAAGGGGGCAGCGCATGAGCAGTTCTTC.

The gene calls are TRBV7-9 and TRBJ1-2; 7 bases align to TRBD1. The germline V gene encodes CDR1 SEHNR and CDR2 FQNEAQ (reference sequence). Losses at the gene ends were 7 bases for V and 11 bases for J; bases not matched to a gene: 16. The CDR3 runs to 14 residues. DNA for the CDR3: TGTGCCAGCATACCCACGGCAGGGGGACAAGGTTACACCTTC. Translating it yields CASIPTAGGQGYTF.

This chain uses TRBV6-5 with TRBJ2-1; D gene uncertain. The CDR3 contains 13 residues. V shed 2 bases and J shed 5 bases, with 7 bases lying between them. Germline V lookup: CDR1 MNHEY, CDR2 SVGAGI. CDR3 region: CASSYAVNNEQFF. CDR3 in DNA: TGTGCCAGCAGTTACGCAGTTAACAATGAGCAGTTCTTC.

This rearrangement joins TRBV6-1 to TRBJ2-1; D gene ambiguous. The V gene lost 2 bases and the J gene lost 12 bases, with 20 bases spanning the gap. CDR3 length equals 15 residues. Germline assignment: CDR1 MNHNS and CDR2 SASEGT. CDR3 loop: CASSELGFTEDPQFF. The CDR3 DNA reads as TGTGCCAGCAGTGAATTAGGATTTACCGAGGATCCGCAGTTCTTC.

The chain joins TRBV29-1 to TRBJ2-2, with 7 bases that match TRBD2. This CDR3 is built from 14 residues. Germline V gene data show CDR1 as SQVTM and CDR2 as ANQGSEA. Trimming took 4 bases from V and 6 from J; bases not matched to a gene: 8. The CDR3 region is CSVGKRGQSGELFF. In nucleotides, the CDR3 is TGCAGCGTTGGCAAGCGGGGCCAATCCGGGGAGCTGTTTTTT.

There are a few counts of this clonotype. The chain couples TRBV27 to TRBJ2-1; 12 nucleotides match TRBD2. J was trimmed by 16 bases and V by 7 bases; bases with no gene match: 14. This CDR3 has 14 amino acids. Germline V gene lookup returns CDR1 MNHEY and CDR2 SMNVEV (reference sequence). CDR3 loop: CASKLAGGLLRGFF. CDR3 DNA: TGTGCCAGCAAACTAGCGGGGGGATTACTACGCGGTTTCTTC.

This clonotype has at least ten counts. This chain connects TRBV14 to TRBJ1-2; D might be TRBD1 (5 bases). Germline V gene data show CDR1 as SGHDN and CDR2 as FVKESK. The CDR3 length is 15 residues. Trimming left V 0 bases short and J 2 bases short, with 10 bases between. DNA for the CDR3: TGTGCCAGCAGCCAAGATTATGGGGCAAACTATGGCTACACCTTC. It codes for CASSQDYGANYGYTF.

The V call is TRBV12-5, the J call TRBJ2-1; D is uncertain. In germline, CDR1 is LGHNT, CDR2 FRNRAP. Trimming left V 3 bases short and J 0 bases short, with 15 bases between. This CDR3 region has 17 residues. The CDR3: CASGFNLLGSSYNEQFF. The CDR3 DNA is TGTGCTAGTGGTTTTAACCTCCTAGGAAGCTCCTACAATGAGCAGTTCTTC.

CDR3 in amino acids: CASSFGPAGTPNTGELFF. The CDR3 nucleotides are TGTGCCAGCAGCTTTGGCCCAGCGGGAACACCGAACACCGGGGAGCTGTTTTTT. This chain uses TRBV7-9 with TRBJ2-2, with 7 bases lining up with TRBD2. The CDR3 contains 18 residues. Looked up from germline, CDR1 is SEHNR and CDR2 is FQNEAQ (reference sequence). V was clipped by 3 bases and J by 0 bases; unmatched bases: 10.

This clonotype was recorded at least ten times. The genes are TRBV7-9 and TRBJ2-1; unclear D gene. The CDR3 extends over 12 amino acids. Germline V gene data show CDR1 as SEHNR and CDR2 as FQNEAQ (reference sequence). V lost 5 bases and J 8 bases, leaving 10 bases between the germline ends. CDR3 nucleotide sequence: TGTGCCAGCAGCGAAGAAGGCGATGAGCAGTTCTTC. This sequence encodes CASSEEGDEQFF. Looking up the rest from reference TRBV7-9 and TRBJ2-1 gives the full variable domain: DTGVSQNPRHKITKRGQNVTFRCDPISEHNRLYWYRQTLGQGPEFLTYFQNEAQLEKSRLLSDRFSAERPKGSFSTLEIQRTEQGDSAMYLCASSEEGDEQFFGPGTRLTVL.

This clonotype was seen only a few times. CDR3 residues: CASSSRSGGLFYNEQFF. DNA for the CDR3: TGTGCCAGCAGCTCCCGTAGCGGGGGCCTTTTCTACAATGAGCAGTTCTTC. The chain carries TRBV7-2 and TRBJ2-1; 9 nucleotides match TRBD2. The CDR3 sequence is 17 residues long. The V gene's germline CDR1 is SGHTA and CDR2 FQGNSA. J gave up 3 bases and V 4 bases, and 10 bases lay outside the gene matches.

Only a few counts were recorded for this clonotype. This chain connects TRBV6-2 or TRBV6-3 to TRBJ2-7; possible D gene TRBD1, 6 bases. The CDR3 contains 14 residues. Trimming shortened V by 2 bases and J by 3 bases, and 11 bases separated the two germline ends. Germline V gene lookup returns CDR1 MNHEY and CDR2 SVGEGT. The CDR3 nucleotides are TGTGCCAGCAGTTACAGCAGGGGACACTACGAGCAGTACGTC. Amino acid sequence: CASSYSRGHYEQYV.

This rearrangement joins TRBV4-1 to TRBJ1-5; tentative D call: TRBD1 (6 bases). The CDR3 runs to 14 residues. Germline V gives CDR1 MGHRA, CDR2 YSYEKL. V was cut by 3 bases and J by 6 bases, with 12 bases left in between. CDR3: CASSHGTWFQPQHF. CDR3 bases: TGCGCCAGCAGCCACGGGACATGGTTTCAGCCCCAGCATTTT.